The 8 T cell receptor beta chains in this list originate from one sample, sequenced in a study of cytomegalovirus exposure and HLA in healthy donors. 60 Vbeta and 13 Jbeta primers were used in PCR. Only in-frame clones appear in the TCRdb table, and some are missing; sequencing was by immunoSEQ multiplex PCR. The data hold tens of thousands of clones, with approximately 70% observed a single time. The material sequenced was PBMCs. Every receptor here comes from a man aged 40-49 years in good health and CMV-seropositive.

A note on this clone: In the same sample, other DNA sequences code for this CDR3. V and J are TRBV9 and TRBJ2-2; D uncertain. This CDR3 comprises 12 residues. Germline V gene sequence: CDR1 SGDLS, CDR2 YYNGEE. Trimming took 1 base from V and 4 from J, leaving 2 bases between them. The CDR3 DNA follows: TGTGCCAGCAGCGTACGCACCGGGGAGCTGTTTTTT. This translates into CASSVRTGELFF. Variable domain in full (rest from reference TRBV9 and TRBJ2-2): DSGVTQTPKHLITATGQRVTLRCSPRSGDLSVYWYQQSLDQGLQFLIQYYNGEERAKGNILERFSAQQFPDLHSELNLSSLELGDSALYFCASSVRTGELFFGEGSRLTVL.

The CDR3 DNA reads as TGCGCCAGCAGCTTAGGGACTAGCGGGGGTGAGACCCAGTACTTC. Its translation: CASSLGTSGGETQYF. The J gene is TRBJ2-5, the V gene TRBV5-1, with TRBD2 matching over 14 bases. The germline gives CDR1 SGHRS, CDR2 YFSETQ. After removal of 2 bases from V and 5 bases from J, the junction contained 2 bases not matched to a gene. CDR3 length: 15 amino acids. Full variable domain (remainder filled in from reference TRBV5-1 and TRBJ2-5): KAGVTQTPRYLIKTRGQQVTLSCSPISGHRSVSWYQQTPGQGLQFLFEYFSETQRNKGNFPGRFSGRQFSNSRSEMNVSTLELGDSALYLCASSLGTSGGETQYFGPGTRLLVL.

The chain has TRBV30 and TRBJ1-2, with D maybe TRBD1 (6 bases). The CDR3 contains 12 residues. Germline CDR1 GTSNPN, CDR2 SVGIG (reference sequence). V was cut by 2 bases and J by 4 bases, with 8 bases left in between. CDR3 DNA sequence: TGTGCCTGGAGTCCAGGGGTCTATGGCTACACCTTC. This gives the protein CAWSPGVYGYTF.

This clone was seen a handful of times. The CDR3 loop is CASSTSKTVAKNIQYF. The CDR3 DNA is TGTGCCAGTAGTACCAGCAAGACAGTAGCCAAAAACATTCAGTACTTC. The J gene is TRBJ2-4, the V gene TRBV19; the D gene is possibly TRBD1 (5 bases). Germline CDR1 is LNHDA and CDR2 is SQIVND (reference sequence). V lost 4 bases, J lost 0 bases, and 13 bases lay in between. The length of the CDR3 is 16 residues.

The rearrangement links TRBV2 to TRBJ2-7; D is perhaps TRBD2 (7 bases). Trimming removed 8 bases at V and 2 bases at J, with 10 bases between. Germline V CDR1 and CDR2: SNHLY, FYNNEI. The CDR3 is 12 residues long. CDR3 DNA: TGTGCCAGCGGGGGGGGCACCTACGAGCAGTACTTC. It yields the protein CASGGGTYEQYF.

The rearrangement uses TRBV5-6 and TRBJ2-5, with 9 bases matching TRBD1. Matching the DNA end better, TRBJ2-7 makes the J call doubtful. The CDR3 has 17 amino acids. Germline CDR1 reads SGHDT; CDR2 reads YYEEEE. DNA of the CDR3: TGTGCCAGCAGCTTCCGGACAGGGGCCTTATCCGCCTACGAGCAGTACTTC. Translating it yields CASSFRTGALSAYEQYF.

This clone was observed at least ten times. This chain links TRBV27 with TRBJ2-7; TRBD1 agrees at 9 bases. Trimming at V came to 4 bases and at J to 5 bases, leaving 9 bases not matched to a gene. This CDR3 is built from 15 residues. Germline CDR1 MNHEY, CDR2 SMNVEV (reference sequence). CDR3 sequence: CASSSNRGRGNEQYF. CDR3 bases: TGTGCCAGCAGTTCGAACAGGGGGCGAGGGAACGAGCAGTACTTC.

This chain uses TRBV6-1 with TRBJ2-7; no firm D call. Germline V gives CDR1 MNHNS, CDR2 SASEGT. V was shortened by 3 bases and J by 2 bases, with 14 bases between the two germline ends. The CDR3 totals 15 residues. The CDR3 here is CASSDNPLRTYEQYF. In nucleotides, the CDR3 is TGTGCCAGCAGTGATAATCCTCTCCGTACCTACGAGCAGTACTTC.